This paragraph reports one TCR beta chain. The antigen is undetermined. The data were obtained in a study of neurological immune-mediated disorders. Notes on the study in general: Private repertoires in all groups were suggested by the absence of shared CDR3 amino acid sequences among expanded clones across subjects.

Sequencing of 15-18 subjects in each run yielded over 190 million TCR-beta sequences. Using its own MiXCR run on the 5' RACE reads, TCRdb lists one record per CDR3 protein. The sample gives 65,000 to 90,000 distinct CDR3 sequences, approximately 10% of which show up once; about 1.7% is in the top ten. After removal of 5 bases from V and 5 bases from J, the junction contained 23 bases not matched to a gene. Germline CDR1 and CDR2: SEHNR and FQNEAQ (reference sequence). The CDR3 consists of 19 residues. The sequenced sample was PBMCs. This TCR derives from a man aged 40-49 years in good health. J is TRBJ2-7 and V is TRBV7-9; TRBD1 matches 8 bases. The CDR3 bases are TGTGCCAGCAGCCAAGTCGGGACAGGATATATCGAGTTCGTCCACGAGCAGTACTTC. Translated: CASSQVGTGYIEFVHEQYF.